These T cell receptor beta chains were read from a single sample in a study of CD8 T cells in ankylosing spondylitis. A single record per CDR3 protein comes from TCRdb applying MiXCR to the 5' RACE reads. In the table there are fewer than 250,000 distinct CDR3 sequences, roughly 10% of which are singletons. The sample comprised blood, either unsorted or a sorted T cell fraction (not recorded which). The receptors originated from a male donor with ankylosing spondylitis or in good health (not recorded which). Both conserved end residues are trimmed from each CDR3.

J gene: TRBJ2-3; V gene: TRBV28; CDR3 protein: ASSQGTPTDTQY
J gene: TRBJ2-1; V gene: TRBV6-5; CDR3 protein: ASSYFGGNEQF
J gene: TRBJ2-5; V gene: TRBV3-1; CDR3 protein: ASSGRLAGYQETQY
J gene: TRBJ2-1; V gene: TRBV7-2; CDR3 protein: ASIQTSVESQQF
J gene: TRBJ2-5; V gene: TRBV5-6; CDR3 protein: ASSPGARLETQY
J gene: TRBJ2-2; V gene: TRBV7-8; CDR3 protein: ASSLWTAVGYDGELF
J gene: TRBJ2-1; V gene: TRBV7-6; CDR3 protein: ASSLRDRTNEQF
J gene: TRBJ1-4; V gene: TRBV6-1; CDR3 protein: ASSRKIKGGMEKLF
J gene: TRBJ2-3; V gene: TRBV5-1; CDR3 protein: ASSLAGTSSPTQY
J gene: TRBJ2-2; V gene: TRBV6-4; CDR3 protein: ATSRVGIPGELF
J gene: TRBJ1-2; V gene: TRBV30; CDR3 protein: AWNQLQGADGYT
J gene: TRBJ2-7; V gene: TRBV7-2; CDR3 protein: ASTFSTPSSYEQY
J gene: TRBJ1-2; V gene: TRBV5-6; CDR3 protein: ASSLYRGHYGYT
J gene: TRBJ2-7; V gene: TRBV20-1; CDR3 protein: SASNRYEQY
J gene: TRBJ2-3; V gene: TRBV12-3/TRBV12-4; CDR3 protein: ASSLGPSGGLTDTQY
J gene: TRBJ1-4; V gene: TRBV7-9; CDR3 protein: ASGGVNEKLF
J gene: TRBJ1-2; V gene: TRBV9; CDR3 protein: ASSVGGQSNYGYT
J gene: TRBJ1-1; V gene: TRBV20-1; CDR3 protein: SARGVAGSEAF
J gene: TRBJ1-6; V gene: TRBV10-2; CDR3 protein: ASSEFNRGRSPLH
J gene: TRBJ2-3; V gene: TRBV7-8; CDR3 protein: ASSFYAGGPDTDTQY
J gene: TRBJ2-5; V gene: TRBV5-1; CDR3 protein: ASSFSGSEETQY